A selection of T cell receptor beta chains follows, all from one sample in a study of cytomegalovirus exposure and HLA in healthy donors. TCRdb keeps only in-frame clones here, not all; method: immunoSEQ multiplex PCR. The table includes 110,000 or so clones, about 9.4% detected once. The sequenced material came from PBMCs. These TCRs come from a woman between 35 and 50 years old in good health and CMV-seropositive. CDR3s include the opening cysteine and the closing phenylalanine or tryptophan. Fields, in order: CDR3 DNA, CDR3 protein, V gene, D gene, clone size, J gene. D genes are given only for firm matches. Clone size, where shown, is once, few, many, or a class for clones that have expanded.

CDR3nt: TGTGCCTGGAGTGTAGTAGCCGGGGAGCTGTTTTTT; CDR3aa: CAWSVVAGELFF; v_gene: TRBV30; d_gene: -; abundance: few; j_gene: TRBJ2-2
CDR3nt: TGTGCCAGCAGCTCGGGACAGATAGGTATGAGTGAGCAGTTCTTC; CDR3aa: CASSSGQIGMSEQFF; v_gene: TRBV7-7; d_gene: TRBD1; abundance: few; j_gene: TRBJ2-1
CDR3nt: TGTGCCAGCTCACCACTCGGGTCTGGGGCCAACGTCCTGACTTTC; CDR3aa: CASSPLGSGANVLTF; v_gene: TRBV18; d_gene: -; abundance: few; j_gene: TRBJ2-6
CDR3nt: TGTGCCAGCAGCTTAGTTCGGGATGCCCAGTACTTC; CDR3aa: CASSLVRDAQYF; v_gene: TRBV7-6; d_gene: -; abundance: -; j_gene: TRBJ2-5
CDR3nt: TGTGCCAGCAGCTTAGGGGGGCGTGGAAACACCATATATTTT; CDR3aa: CASSLGGRGNTIYF; v_gene: TRBV7-6; d_gene: -; abundance: -; j_gene: TRBJ1-3
CDR3nt: TGTGCCAGTACGAACCCAAGCGACTATGGCTACACCTTC; CDR3aa: CASTNPSDYGYTF; v_gene: TRBV6-5; d_gene: -; abundance: few; j_gene: TRBJ1-2
CDR3nt: TGCGCCAGCAGCTTTGAGCAGGGCCCCTACGAGCAGTACTTC; CDR3aa: CASSFEQGPYEQYF; v_gene: TRBV5-1; d_gene: -; abundance: few; j_gene: TRBJ2-7
CDR3nt: TGTGCCACCCGACCTGACAGGGCGAACACTGAAGCTTTCTTT; CDR3aa: CATRPDRANTEAFF; v_gene: TRBV18; d_gene: TRBD1; abundance: -; j_gene: TRBJ1-1
CDR3nt: TGTGCCATCGGGGAGGTGAACACTGAAGCTTTCTTT; CDR3aa: CAIGEVNTEAFF; v_gene: TRBV10-3; d_gene: -; abundance: few; j_gene: TRBJ1-1
CDR3nt: TGTGCCAGCAGCAGGACAGGGGGCTCGAACACTGAAGCTTTCTTT; CDR3aa: CASSRTGGSNTEAFF; v_gene: TRBV2; d_gene: TRBD1; abundance: -; j_gene: TRBJ1-1
CDR3nt: TGCGCCAGCAGCTTGTACCTCTTAGGAGACGGAAACACTGAAGCTTTCTTT; CDR3aa: CASSLYLLGDGNTEAFF; v_gene: TRBV5-1; d_gene: -; abundance: -; j_gene: TRBJ1-1
CDR3nt: TGTGCCAGCAGCTCACTCAATCAGCCCCAGCATTTT; CDR3aa: CASSSLNQPQHF; v_gene: TRBV7-9; d_gene: -; abundance: few; j_gene: TRBJ1-5
CDR3nt: TGTGCCAGTAGCAAAACAATGACAGCCACCTACGAGCAGTACTTC; CDR3aa: CASSKTMTATYEQYF; v_gene: TRBV19; d_gene: -; abundance: few; j_gene: TRBJ2-7
CDR3nt: TGCGCCAGCAGCCAAACCCGTCAGGGGGCGACGGCCTATAATTCACCCCTCCACTTT; CDR3aa: CASSQTRQGATAYNSPLHF; v_gene: TRBV4-1; d_gene: TRBD1; abundance: -; j_gene: TRBJ1-6
CDR3nt: TGTGCCAGTAGTATCCAGACTATCACTAACTATGGCTACACCTTC; CDR3aa: CASSIQTITNYGYTF; v_gene: TRBV19; d_gene: -; abundance: few; j_gene: TRBJ1-2
CDR3nt: TGCGCCAGCAGCTGGACAGGGTTTAGCACAGATACGCAGTATTTT; CDR3aa: CASSWTGFSTDTQYF; v_gene: TRBV5-1; d_gene: TRBD1; abundance: few; j_gene: TRBJ2-3
CDR3nt: TGTGCTAGTGGTTTGGTATTAGAGACGCTGAGGATGAACACTGAAGCTTTCTTT; CDR3aa: CASGLVLETLRMNTEAFF; v_gene: TRBV12-5; d_gene: -; abundance: -; j_gene: TRBJ1-1
CDR3nt: TGTGCCAGCAGCCCCGCGGGGACTAGCGGGGCAAATGAGCAGTTCTTC; CDR3aa: CASSPAGTSGANEQFF; v_gene: TRBV7-2; d_gene: TRBD2; abundance: few; j_gene: TRBJ2-1
CDR3nt: TGCGCCAGCAGCTCGTTCGGGGGAGGGTACAATGAGCAGTTCTTC; CDR3aa: CASSSFGGGYNEQFF; v_gene: TRBV5-1; d_gene: TRBD2; abundance: -; j_gene: TRBJ2-1
CDR3nt: TGTGCCATCAGTGATCTACGGGGGGGGTACGAGCAGTACTTC; CDR3aa: CAISDLRGGYEQYF; v_gene: TRBV10-3; d_gene: TRBD2; abundance: -; j_gene: TRBJ2-7
CDR3nt: TGTGCCAGCAGTGAAGCTCTCTCCTACGAGCAGTACTTC; CDR3aa: CASSEALSYEQYF; v_gene: TRBV2; d_gene: -; abundance: few; j_gene: TRBJ2-7
CDR3nt: TGTGCCAGCAGTGACTACAGCCTCACCGGGGAGCTGTTTTTT; CDR3aa: CASSDYSLTGELFF; v_gene: TRBV6-4; d_gene: -; abundance: -; j_gene: TRBJ2-2
CDR3nt: TGTGCCAGCAGCGTTCGGGGGGACTTATACAATGAGCAGTTCTTC; CDR3aa: CASSVRGDLYNEQFF; v_gene: TRBV7-6; d_gene: TRBD2; abundance: -; j_gene: TRBJ2-1
CDR3nt: TGTGCCAGCAAAACCTCAGGGGGAGCTAATGAAAAACTGTTTTTT; CDR3aa: CASKTSGGANEKLFF; v_gene: TRBV7-2; d_gene: TRBD1; abundance: -; j_gene: TRBJ1-4
CDR3nt: TGTGCCAGCAGTCTCTTTACCGGGGAGCTGTTTTTT; CDR3aa: CASSLFTGELFF; v_gene: TRBV2; d_gene: -; abundance: few; j_gene: TRBJ2-2
CDR3nt: TGTGCCACGGGGGGACAGGGGAGCATAACTAATGAAAAACTGTTTTTT; CDR3aa: CATGGQGSITNEKLFF; v_gene: TRBV6-6; d_gene: TRBD1; abundance: -; j_gene: TRBJ1-4
CDR3nt: TGTGCCAGCAGTCCCCTGACAGGGGGCGACGAGCAGTACTTC; CDR3aa: CASSPLTGGDEQYF; v_gene: TRBV6-1; d_gene: TRBD1; abundance: -; j_gene: TRBJ2-7
CDR3nt: TGTGCCAGCAGTGAAGCTCGGGCAGGGGGCGCGAAGACCCAGTACTTC; CDR3aa: CASSEARAGGAKTQYF; v_gene: TRBV6-1; d_gene: TRBD1; abundance: -; j_gene: TRBJ2-5
CDR3nt: TGTGCCAGCAGCTTAGTCGGGACAGGTTTGGATGGCTACACCTTC; CDR3aa: CASSLVGTGLDGYTF; v_gene: TRBV7-8; d_gene: TRBD1; abundance: few; j_gene: TRBJ1-2
CDR3nt: TGTGCCAGTAGTATCACAGGGGGCTACGAGCAGTACTTC; CDR3aa: CASSITGGYEQYF; v_gene: TRBV19; d_gene: TRBD1; abundance: few; j_gene: TRBJ2-7
CDR3nt: TGTGCCAGCAGTTACCTATCAGGGGGAGAGGAAAAACTGTTTTTT; CDR3aa: CASSYLSGGEEKLFF; v_gene: TRBV6-5; d_gene: TRBD1; abundance: -; j_gene: TRBJ1-4
CDR3nt: TGTGCCAGTAGTGAACAGGGGACCACTGAAGCTTTCTTT; CDR3aa: CASSEQGTTEAFF; v_gene: TRBV19; d_gene: TRBD1; abundance: few; j_gene: TRBJ1-1
CDR3nt: TGTGCCAGCAGTTACTCAGGCGGCTATGGCTACACCTTC; CDR3aa: CASSYSGGYGYTF; v_gene: TRBV6-5; d_gene: -; abundance: -; j_gene: TRBJ1-2
CDR3nt: TGCGCCAGCAGCTTGGAAGCGGGGGGGCAAAATGAGCAGTTCTTC; CDR3aa: CASSLEAGGQNEQFF; v_gene: TRBV5-1; d_gene: TRBD2; abundance: -; j_gene: TRBJ2-1
CDR3nt: TGCGCCAGCAGCTTGGTGGTAGCGGGGGCGACAGATACGCAGTATTTT; CDR3aa: CASSLVVAGATDTQYF; v_gene: TRBV5-1; d_gene: TRBD2; abundance: few; j_gene: TRBJ2-3
CDR3nt: TGTGCCAGCAGGGGACAGTTGCTCGAGCAGTACTTC; CDR3aa: CASRGQLLEQYF; v_gene: TRBV2; d_gene: TRBD1; abundance: few; j_gene: TRBJ2-7
CDR3nt: TGCGCCAGCAGCCTAACGGGTACTGAAGCTTTCTTT; CDR3aa: CASSLTGTEAFF; v_gene: TRBV5-1; d_gene: -; abundance: few; j_gene: TRBJ1-1
CDR3nt: TGTGCCAGCAGCTCCCCCACCGGGGGGGCTGAGGGCTACACCTTC; CDR3aa: CASSSPTGGAEGYTF; v_gene: TRBV5-4; d_gene: -; abundance: -; j_gene: TRBJ1-2
CDR3nt: TGTGCCATCAGTCCCCTCGCTACAGGGATTTCCTATGGCTACACCTTC; CDR3aa: CAISPLATGISYGYTF; v_gene: TRBV10-3; d_gene: -; abundance: few; j_gene: TRBJ1-2
CDR3nt: TGTGCCAGCAGGGGACTTAGACAAGAGACCCAGTACTTC; CDR3aa: CASRGLRQETQYF; v_gene: TRBV2; d_gene: -; abundance: -; j_gene: TRBJ2-5